Listed below are T cell receptor beta chains from one sample, sequenced in a study of immune characterization of retroperitoneal liposarcoma. In TCRdb, the PCR reads were re-called with MiXCR into one record per CDR3 protein. The sample lists about 10,000 distinct CDR3 sequences; roughly 28% were seen once. The specimen sequenced was blood. The receptors originated from a male donor with retroperitoneal liposarcoma. Each CDR3 is given with its conserved first and last residue. D genes are given only for firm matches. Size is omitted from some rows. Given values are once, few, many or a class for expanded clones.

V gene	D gene	J gene	clone size	CDR3 protein	CDR3 DNA
TRBV6-6	.	TRBJ1-1	few	CASYEGGKTEAFF	TGTGCCAGCTACGAGGGGGGGAAAACTGAAGCTTTCTTT
TRBV12-3/TRBV12-4	TRBD1	TRBJ2-1	medium-sized	CASRGTEFENEQFF	TGTGCCAGCAGAGGGACAGAATTTGAGAATGAGCAGTTCTTC
TRBV7-2	.	TRBJ2-3	few	CASSRALSTDTQYF	TGTGCCAGCAGCCGGGCCCTGAGCACAGATACGCAGTATTTT
TRBV6-9	.	TRBJ2-7	.	CASSYDSSYEQYF	TGTGCCAGCAGTTATGACAGCTCCTACGAGCAGTACTTC
TRBV7-8	TRBD2	TRBJ2-3	.	CASRRGESGTDTQYF	TGTGCCAGCAGGCGGGGGGAATCGGGCACAGATACGCAGTATTTT
TRBV4-3	TRBD2	TRBJ2-1	.	CASSQEIAGGPGEQFF	TGCGCCAGCAGCCAAGAGATAGCGGGGGGGCCGGGTGAGCAGTTCTTC
TRBV6-6	TRBD2	TRBJ2-3	few	CASGTSGGTDTQYF	TGTGCCAGCGGGACTAGCGGGGGCACAGATACGCAGTATTTT
TRBV6-1	.	TRBJ1-5	medium-sized	CATSPRGQPQHF	TGTGCCACCTCCCCCCGGGGCCAGCCCCAGCATTTT
TRBV7-2	.	TRBJ2-1	many	CASSLAETQFF	TGTGCCAGCAGCTTAGCAGAGACCCAGTTCTTC
TRBV7-2	TRBD2	TRBJ2-7	many	CASSYGGGLAGVEQYF	TGTGCCAGCAGCTATGGCGGCGGGCTAGCGGGGGTCGAGCAGTACTTC
TRBV6-4	.	TRBJ1-5	few	CASSERFDQPQHF	TGTGCCAGCAGTGAACGGTTCGATCAGCCCCAGCATTTT
TRBV6-2/TRBV6-3	TRBD2	TRBJ2-3	few	CASSGGASTDTQYF	TGTGCCAGCAGCGGGGGGGCCAGCACAGATACGCAGTATTTT
TRBV3-1	.	TRBJ1-1	many	CASSRRPSEAFF	TGTGCCAGCAGCCGCCGACCGTCTGAAGCTTTCTTT
TRBV12-3/TRBV12-4	.	TRBJ1-3	.	CASSLGRTGNTIYF	TGTGCCAGCAGTTTGGGCAGGACTGGAAACACCATATATTTT
TRBV6-1	TRBD1	TRBJ1-6	.	CASSGDRESSPLHF	TGTGCCAGCAGTGGGGACAGGGAAAGTTCACCCCTCCACTTT
TRBV12-3/TRBV12-4	.	TRBJ1-6	few	CASSPSGQPTHF	TGTGCCAGCAGTCCTTCGGGTCAGCCTACCCACTTT
TRBV4-1	TRBD2	TRBJ2-1	many	CASSPSGGSYNEQFF	TGCGCCAGCAGCCCTAGCGGGGGCTCTTACAATGAGCAGTTCTTC
TRBV4-1	TRBD2	TRBJ2-1	many	CASSQIPRSGGLDNEQFF	TGCGCCAGCAGCCAGATCCCCAGGAGCGGGGGGCTTGACAATGAGCAGTTCTTC
TRBV11-3	.	TRBJ1-1	medium-sized	CASSLDRGTEAFF	TGTGCCAGCAGCTTAGACAGGGGAACTGAAGCTTTCTTT
TRBV6-1	TRBD2	TRBJ2-1	.	CASIRAGVNEQFF	TGTGCCAGCATCCGAGCGGGAGTCAATGAGCAGTTCTTC
TRBV5-6	.	TRBJ2-5	.	CASSLASQETQYF	TGTGCCAGCAGCTTGGCTAGCCAAGAGACCCAGTACTTC
TRBV27	TRBD1	TRBJ1-2	.	CASSRQGGGYTF	TGTGCCAGCAGTCGGCAGGGGGGTGGCTACACCTTC
TRBV12-5	TRBD2	TRBJ2-1	few	CASGLNSGRETQFF	TGTGCTAGTGGTTTGAATAGCGGGAGGGAGACCCAGTTCTTC
TRBV27	TRBD1	TRBJ1-5	.	CASSSVGGTVSNQPQHF	TGTGCCAGCAGTTCCGTAGGCGGGACAGTTAGCAATCAGCCCCAGCATTTT
TRBV20-1	.	TRBJ2-2	once	CSAIKYGTSNTGELFF	TGCAGTGCTATCAAGTACGGGACCTCGAACACCGGGGAGCTGTTTTTT
TRBV7-2	.	TRBJ2-1	.	CASSFTLFTGREQFF	TGTGCCAGCAGCTTCACTCTCTTCACGGGACGTGAGCAGTTCTTC
TRBV4-1	TRBD2	TRBJ2-5	.	CASSHPGLAGGPIQETQYF	TGCGCCAGCAGCCATCCCGGACTAGCGGGGGGGCCGATACAAGAGACCCAGTACTTC
TRBV4-1	.	TRBJ1-6	.	CASSQVAGSRNSPLHF	TGCGCCAGCAGCCAAGTGGCTGGGTCTCGGAATTCACCCCTCCACTTT
TRBV10-1	.	TRBJ2-7	.	CASSDGQGMAYEQYF	TGCGCCAGCAGTGATGGGCAGGGGATGGCCTACGAGCAGTACTTC
TRBV18	.	TRBJ2-3	many	CASSPLPQGFTDTQYF	TGTGCCAGCTCACCACTCCCTCAGGGTTTCACAGATACGCAGTATTTT
TRBV7-2	TRBD2	TRBJ2-1	many	CASSPAPGTSGSPYNEQFF	TGTGCCAGCAGCCCCGCCCCCGGGACTAGCGGGTCTCCCTACAATGAGCAGTTCTTC
TRBV5-5	TRBD1	TRBJ2-1	many	CASNSRGQGAYNEQFF	TGTGCCAGCAACTCGAGGGGACAGGGGGCCTACAATGAGCAGTTCTTC
TRBV7-2	TRBD1	TRBJ1-2	.	CASSADRGPYGYTF	TGTGCCAGCAGCGCCGACAGGGGCCCGTATGGCTACACCTTC
TRBV6-1	.	TRBJ2-5	.	CASSHNPLTPPETQYF	TGTGCCAGCAGTCATAACCCCCTTACACCCCCAGAGACCCAGTACTTC
TRBV12-3/TRBV12-4	.	TRBJ2-7	.	CASSLGPAGLSPYEQYF	TGTGCCAGCAGTTTAGGTCCGGCAGGACTCTCCCCCTACGAGCAGTACTTC
TRBV6-1	.	TRBJ2-7	.	CASSEDGRPSYEQYF	TGTGCCAGCAGTGAAGATGGGAGACCTTCCTACGAGCAGTACTTC
TRBV11-1	TRBD1	TRBJ2-2	.	CASRDLYRGRAGELFF	TGTGCCAGCAGGGACCTGTACAGGGGGCGAGCCGGGGAGCTGTTTTTT
TRBV12-3/TRBV12-4	.	TRBJ2-1	medium-sized	CASSPLGSSYNEQFF	TGTGCCAGCAGTCCACTAGGTAGCTCCTACAATGAGCAGTTCTTC
TRBV6-1	.	TRBJ1-5	few	CASSERGGGNQPQHF	TGTGCCAGCAGTGAACGGGGGGGCGGGAATCAGCCCCAGCATTTT
TRBV7-2	.	TRBJ2-5	many	CASSNPRLGKETQYF	TGTGCCAGCAGTAACCCCCGACTCGGGAAGGAGACCCAGTACTTC
TRBV6-1	.	TRBJ2-3	medium-sized	CASSEGSDSNAVCF	TGTGCCAGCAGTGAAGGGTCCGATTCGAACGCGGTCTGTTTT
TRBV9	.	TRBJ2-5	few	CASSVDEGWETQYF	TGTGCCAGCAGCGTAGATGAGGGCTGGGAGACCCAGTACTTC
TRBV4-1	.	TRBJ2-2	few	CASRQGMGTGELFF	TGCGCCAGCAGGCAGGGTATGGGCACCGGGGAGCTGTTTTTT
TRBV7-6	TRBD2	TRBJ2-1	.	CASSQRGGGAVSSYNEQFF	TGTGCCAGCAGTCAACGGGGCGGGGGGGCGGTCTCCTCCTACAATGAGCAGTTCTTC
TRBV7-2	.	TRBJ2-7	many	CASSLIKQFPVSYNEQYF	TGTGCCAGCAGCTTAATCAAACAGTTTCCAGTCTCCTACAATGAGCAGTACTTC
TRBV6-6	.	TRBJ1-1	once	CASSPLVETEAFF	TGTGCCAGCAGTCCCCTGGTGGAAACTGAAGCTTTCTTT
TRBV6-8	TRBD1	TRBJ1-5	.	CASSSTGGYQPQHF	TGTGCCAGCAGTTCTACAGGGGGCTATCAGCCCCAGCATTTT
TRBV12-3/TRBV12-4	.	TRBJ1-4	many	CASSLQPGALFF	TGTGCCAGCAGTCTCCAGCCAGGGGCACTGTTTTTT
TRBV4-1	.	TRBJ2-3	.	CASSQVGRITDTQYF	TGCGCCAGCAGCCAAGTAGGTAGGATCACAGATACGCAGTATTTT
TRBV10-3	.	TRBJ1-2	.	CAIGDNYGYTF	TGTGCCATCGGGGATAACTATGGCTACACCTTC
TRBV5-6	.	TRBJ2-3	few	CASSLVTLGISSTDTQYF	TGTGCCAGCAGCTTGGTCACCTTAGGTATTTCTAGCACAGATACGCAGTATTTT
TRBV6-1	.	TRBJ2-3	many	CASWGGQATDTQYF	TGTGCCAGCTGGGGGGGACAAGCCACAGATACGCAGTATTTT
TRBV6-1	.	TRBJ2-2	many	CASSEALWLAQTGELFF	TGTGCCAGCAGTGAAGCGCTTTGGCTAGCCCAGACCGGGGAGCTGTTTTTT
TRBV12-3/TRBV12-4	.	TRBJ2-5	.	CASSTPGTLQETQYF	TGTGCCAGCAGCACACCGGGGACATTACAAGAGACCCAGTACTTC